Shown below are 14 T cell receptor beta chains from a single sample sequenced in a study of blood T cells in healthy people across ages. The authors ran a second PCR of about 6 to 12 cycles using a sample-barcoded 5' primer and a J-beta primer mix. MiXCR, applied by TCRdb to the 5' RACE reads, yields one record per CDR3 protein. This sample has almost 800,000 distinct CDR3 sequences, with about three fifths found just once. The sample consisted of blood. All receptors come from a man in his thirties or forties in good health.

This clonotype has more than one count but fewer than ten. The J gene is TRBJ2-4, the V gene TRBV27, with TRBD1 matching over 11 bases. The CDR3 runs 17 residues. V was pared by 10 bases and J by 1 base, with 12 bases of the junction left unmatched. The germline V gene has CDR1 MNHEY and CDR2 SMNVEV (reference sequence). The CDR3 region is CAIPGTGGSWAKNIQYF. CDR3 DNA: TGTGCCATTCCAGGGACAGGGGGTAGTTGGGCCAAAAACATTCAGTACTTC.

Regarding this clonotype: An end of the junction differs from the germline gene, which may be a read error. V and J are TRBV14 and TRBJ1-2, with D hard to call. CDR1 SGHDN and CDR2 FVKESK come from the germline V gene. The CDR3 totals 12 residues. This CDR3 is CASSQGRRGYTF. CDR3 bases: TGTGCCAGCAGTCAAGGACGTCGTGGCTACACCTTC.

This chain joins TRBV6-5 and TRBJ2-5; a weak D match, TRBD2 (5 bases). CDR3 length: 14 amino acids. The ends were cut back, 2 bases at V and 3 bases at J, with 10 bases in the middle. Germline lookup yields CDR1 MNHEY and CDR2 SVGAGI. Here the CDR3 reads CASSYADGKETQYF. DNA of the CDR3: TGTGCCAGCAGTTACGCGGACGGGAAAGAGACCCAGTACTTC.

V and J are TRBV27 and TRBJ1-1, with a tentative D call TRBD1 (6 bases). The germline V gene encodes CDR1 MNHEY and CDR2 SMNVEV (reference sequence). This CDR3 comprises 12 residues. V was pared by 10 bases and J by 8 bases, with 17 bases between. The CDR3 DNA sequence: TGTGCCACCTTAACAGGGTTCGGGGAAGCTTTCTTT. Amino acids: CATLTGFGEAFF.

V gene TRBV7-9 combines with J gene TRBJ2-1; 11 nucleotides align to TRBD2. This CDR3 has 16 amino acids. The V segment lost 4 bases and the J segment 1 base; nucleotides outside the gene matches: 3. From germline, CDR1 is SEHNR and CDR2 FQNEAQ (reference sequence). The CDR3 loop reads CASSSPSGRSYNEQFF. As DNA, the CDR3 is TGTGCCAGCAGCTCTCCTAGCGGGAGGTCCTACAATGAGCAGTTCTTC.

The V and J genes are TRBV7-2 and TRBJ2-7; D unresolved. Germline CDR1 SGHTA, CDR2 FQGNSA. The CDR3 loop spans 15 amino acids. V lost 5 bases, J lost 2 bases, and 16 bases lay in between. CDR3 sequence: CASSPHQIKTYEQYF. The CDR3 DNA reads as TGTGCCAGCAGCCCCCACCAGATTAAAACCTACGAGCAGTACTTC.

This clonotype was picked up a small number of times. The rearrangement links TRBV3-1 to TRBJ2-3; no definite D call. This CDR3 is built from 12 residues. The germline CDR1 and CDR2 sequences are LGHDT and YNNKEL (reference sequence). The V gene lost 3 bases and the J gene lost 6 bases, with 7 bases spanning the gap. DNA of the CDR3: TGTGCCAGCAGCCAGGGGTCGGATACGCAGTATTTT. As protein: CASSQGSDTQYF.

This chain joins TRBV30 and TRBJ1-2; 7 nucleotides match TRBD1. This CDR3 spans 14 amino acids. CDR1 GTSNPN and CDR2 SVGIG come from the germline V gene (reference sequence). V shed 1 base and J 4 bases; nucleotides not matched to a gene: 6. The CDR3 sequence: CAWSETGNFYGYTF. In DNA, the CDR3 is TGTGCCTGGAGTGAGACAGGGAACTTCTATGGCTACACCTTC. Supplemented by reference TRBV30 and TRBJ1-2, the full variable domain reads SQTIHQWPATLVQPVGSPLSLECTVEGTSNPNLYWYRQAAGRGLQLLFYSVGIGQISSEVPQNLSASRPQDRQFILSSKKLLLSDSGFYLCAWSETGNFYGYTFGSGTRLTVV.

This chain uses TRBV5-1 with TRBJ1-2; D gene ambiguous. The CDR3 totals 14 residues. V was cut by 4 bases and J by 3 bases, with 13 bases left in between. Per germline, CDR1 SGHRS and CDR2 YFSETQ. The DNA for the CDR3 is TGCGCCAGCAGCGGATCCGGGATCGACTATGGCTACACCTTC. Amino acid sequence: CASSGSGIDYGYTF.

The V call is TRBV7-2, the J call TRBJ2-1; D is unclear. V shed 2 bases and J shed 0 bases, with 8 bases lying between them. The germline gives CDR1 SGHTA, CDR2 FQGNSA. This CDR3 is built from 15 residues. This chain's CDR3 is CASSLQPGSYNEQFF. The CDR3 DNA reads as TGTGCCAGCAGCTTACAGCCGGGCTCCTACAATGAGCAGTTCTTC.

This clonotype was observed many times. The gene calls are TRBV6-2 or TRBV6-3 and TRBJ2-1, with 8 bases lining up with TRBD2. V shed 2 bases and J 4 bases; nucleotides not matched to a gene: 16. The germline V gene has CDR1 MNHEY and CDR2 SVGEGT. The CDR3 totals 19 residues. The CDR3 loop is CASSYQGRTTSVDYNEQFF. The CDR3 coding sequence is TGTGCCAGCAGTTACCAAGGACGGACGACTAGCGTAGATTACAATGAGCAGTTCTTC.

The chain couples TRBV20-1 to TRBJ1-5; TRBD1 agrees at 9 bases. CDR1 DFQATT and CDR2 SNEGSKA come from the germline V gene (reference sequence). Unmatched junction bases numbered 5, after V lost 3 bases and J lost 5 bases. The CDR3 totals 14 residues. CDR3 residues: CSASRDRVDQPQHF. The DNA for the CDR3 is TGCAGTGCTAGTCGGGACAGGGTCGATCAGCCCCAGCATTTT.

The J gene is TRBJ2-3, the V gene TRBV6-5; TRBD2 aligns across 9 bases. J gave up 1 base and V 5 bases, and 4 bases lay outside the gene matches. The germline CDR1 and CDR2 sequences are MNHEY and SVGAGI. CDR3 size: 15 residues. The CDR3 nucleotides are TGTGCCAGCAGTACGAGCGGGGGGCGCACAGATACGCAGTATTTT. Amino acid sequence: CASSTSGGRTDTQYF.

This clonotype was seen more than once but under ten times. The chain uses TRBV11-2 and TRBJ2-5, with D perhaps matching TRBD1 or TRBD2 (5 bases each). Deletions cut 2 bases from V and 5 bases from J, with 18 bases between. Germline CDR1 SGHAT, CDR2 FQNNGV. The CDR3 spans 16 residues. The CDR3 bases are TGTGCCAGCAGCTTAACTGGGGCTAGCCGTCAGGAGACCCAGTACTTC. It is translated as CASSLTGASRQETQYF.